One and the same sample provided the 27 T cell receptor beta chains below, sequenced in a study of cytomegalovirus exposure and HLA in healthy donors. The PCR used 60 Vbeta and 13 Jbeta primers. Generated by immunoSEQ multiplex PCR, the TCRdb table keeps only in-frame clones and is missing some. The sample shows 90,000 to 130,000 clones, around 61% of them seen only once. The sample taken for sequencing was PBMCs. The receptors were gathered from a woman aged 30 to 39 in good health and CMV-seronegative.

This chain joins TRBV6-1 and TRBJ1-5; no definite D call. The CDR3 runs 12 residues. Germline assignment: CDR1 MNHNS and CDR2 SASEGT. V lost 2 bases to trimming and J lost 7 bases, with 6 bases between them. The CDR3 DNA sequence: TGTGCCAGCAGTGAACGGAGGCAGCCCCAGCATTTT. This translates into CASSERRQPQHF.

The count of this clone is one. The chain uses TRBV5-6 and TRBJ2-1; perhaps TRBD1 as D (5 bases). Per the germline V gene, CDR1 is SGHDT and CDR2 is YYEEEE. This CDR3 contains 12 residues. Between the trimmed V and J ends, which lost 6 bases and 5 bases, there was a span of 9 bases. This CDR3 is CASTDSNNEQFF. CDR3 in DNA: TGTGCCAGCACTGACAGTAACAATGAGCAGTTCTTC.

This chain connects TRBV5-6 to TRBJ2-1, with TRBD2 as a possible D gene (5 bases). The germline V gene encodes CDR1 SGHDT and CDR2 YYEEEE. The CDR3 spans 16 residues. V lost 0 bases, J lost 0 bases, and 10 bases lay in between. The CDR3 DNA is TGTGCCAGCAGCTTGGCCCGGCGGGTCTCCTACAATGAGCAGTTCTTC. This codes for CASSLARRVSYNEQFF. The variable domain in full, with the rest retrieved from reference TRBV5-6 and TRBJ2-1, is DAGVTQSPTHLIKTRGQQVTLRCSPKSGHDTVSWYQQALGQGPQFIFQYYEEEERQRGNFPDRFSGHQFPNYSSELNVNALLLGDSALYLCASSLARRVSYNEQFFGPGTRLTVL.

The chain combines TRBV27 with TRBJ2-6; a weak D match, TRBD2 (5 bases). Germline-derived CDR1 and CDR2 are MNHEY and SMNVEV (reference sequence). This CDR3 comprises 19 residues. Trimming stripped 6 bases from V and 1 base from J, with 22 bases between. The CDR3 region is CASSFSSRRVESGANVLTF. In DNA form, the CDR3 reads TGTGCCAGCAGCTTCAGTAGTCGGCGGGTGGAGTCTGGGGCCAACGTCCTGACTTTC.

The J gene is TRBJ2-3, the V gene TRBV6-4; 9 bases line up with TRBD1. CDR3 length: 17 residues. CDR1 is MRHNA, CDR2 SNTAGT, per germline. V was pared by 0 bases and J by 6 bases, with 10 bases of the junction left unmatched. CDR3 region: CASSDSSQGQGGDTQYF. In DNA form, the CDR3 reads TGTGCCAGCAGTGACTCGAGTCAGGGACAGGGCGGGGATACGCAGTATTTT.

This chain uses TRBV9 with TRBJ2-2; 7 positions agree with TRBD1. CDR3 length: 15 residues. CDR1 is SGDLS and CDR2 is YYNGEE in the germline V gene. J gave up 4 bases and V 0 bases, and 3 bases lay outside the gene matches. The CDR3 is CASSVGQGPTGELFF. The CDR3 bases are TGTGCCAGCAGCGTAGGACAGGGACCCACCGGGGAGCTGTTTTTT.

The table lists this clone with a few counts. This chain connects TRBV5-4 to TRBJ2-2, with 13 bases fitting TRBD2. The germline gives CDR1 SGHNT, CDR2 YYREEE (reference sequence). CDR3 length: 18 amino acids. Germline trimming cut 3 bases from V and 7 bases from J; bases unmatched to any gene: 12. CDR3 nucleotide sequence: TGTGCCAGCAGCTCAGGACTAGCGGGAGTAAAATTTAGCGGGGAGCTGTTTTTT. Amino acids: CASSSGLAGVKFSGELFF.

This clone appeared a few times. This chain connects TRBV7-2 to TRBJ1-3; possible D gene TRBD1, 5 bases. V was trimmed by 2 bases and J by 4 bases, leaving 9 bases between them. Germline CDR1 SGHTA, CDR2 FQGNSA. This CDR3 spans 14 amino acids. The chain's CDR3 is CASSLQGAGNTIYF. The CDR3 DNA reads as TGTGCCAGCAGCTTACAGGGCGCCGGAAACACCATATATTTT.

The CDR3 coding sequence is TGCGCCAGCAGCCAAGATCTGGGGGGAGCCACCCCCTACAATGAGCAGTTCTTC. The encoded protein is CASSQDLGGATPYNEQFF. This sequence joins TRBV4-3 and TRBJ2-1; tentative D call: TRBD2 (6 bases). CDR1 LGHNA and CDR2 YSLEER come from the germline V gene. The V gene lost 0 bases and the J gene lost 2 bases, with 17 bases spanning the gap. This CDR3 comprises 18 residues.

This chain links TRBV14 with TRBJ1-5; 9 nucleotides line up with TRBD1. This CDR3 contains 14 residues. Germline V gives CDR1 SGHDN, CDR2 FVKESK. Trimming took 3 bases from V and 6 from J; bases not matched to a gene: 3. The chain's CDR3 is CASSQGQGSQPQHF. In DNA form, the CDR3 reads TGTGCCAGCAGCCAGGGACAGGGAAGTCAGCCCCAGCATTTT. Together with reference TRBV14 and TRBJ1-5, the CDR3 gives the full variable domain: EAGVTQFPSHSVIEKGQTVTLRCDPISGHDNLYWYRRVMGKEIKFLLHFVKESKQDESGMPNNRFLAERTGGTYSTLKVQPAELEDSGVYFCASSQGQGSQPQHFGDGTRLSIL.

The V and J genes are TRBV5-1 and TRBJ1-3; possible D gene TRBD1, 5 bases. Trimming took off 3 bases at V and 2 bases at J, with 12 bases between the two ends. This CDR3 contains 15 residues. The germline V gene encodes CDR1 SGHRS and CDR2 YFSETQ. The CDR3, as DNA: TGCGCCAGCAGCTCCGACAGTGGGCCTGGAAACACCATATATTTT. It encodes CASSSDSGPGNTIYF.

This clone is a singleton in its sample. The chain joins TRBV6-4 to TRBJ2-2; a possible D gene is TRBD1 (6 bases). V lost 1 base to trimming and J lost 4 bases, with 7 bases between them. This CDR3 is built from 14 residues. Per the germline V gene, CDR1 is MRHNA and CDR2 is SNTAGT. The CDR3 loop is CASSDLTGTGELFF. CDR3 coding DNA: TGTGCCAGCAGTGACTTGACAGGCACCGGGGAGCTGTTTTTT.

This clone was seen only a few times. This sequence joins TRBV6-1 and TRBJ2-7; 10 nucleotides line up with TRBD1. V lost 3 bases to trimming and J lost 5 bases; unmatched junction nucleotides: 7. The germline gives CDR1 MNHNS, CDR2 SASEGT. The CDR3 is 15 amino acids. The CDR3 sequence is CASSDWDRGRDEQYF. The CDR3 DNA reads TGTGCCAGCAGTGATTGGGACAGGGGTAGGGACGAGCAGTACTTC.

This clone was detected only a few times. The genes are TRBV6-1 and TRBJ2-3, with D possibly TRBD2 on 6 matching bases. The CDR3 has 15 residues. Deletions cut 2 bases from V and 5 bases from J, with 14 bases between. The germline V gene has CDR1 MNHNS and CDR2 SASEGT. The CDR3 protein is CASSETGVRRDTQYF. In DNA, the CDR3 is TGTGCCAGCAGTGAAACGGGGGTCAGAAGAGATACGCAGTATTTT.

This clone was seen more than once but under ten times. The chain is built from TRBV5-4 and TRBJ2-5; D is unresolved. Germline V CDR1 and CDR2: SGHNT, YYREEE (reference sequence). The ends were cut back, 0 bases at V and 1 base at J, with 13 bases in the middle. CDR3 length: 16 amino acids. As DNA, the CDR3 is TGTGCCAGCAGCTTGGCCCGACATACCTTCCAAGAGACCCAGTACTTC. Encoded protein: CASSLARHTFQETQYF.

The CDR3 spells CASSWTTMSGGRAYNEQFF. The CDR3 nucleotides read TGTGCCAGCAGCTGGACGACTATGTCGGGCGGGAGGGCCTACAATGAGCAGTTCTTC. The chain combines TRBV5-6 with TRBJ2-1; 9 nucleotides align to TRBD2. In germline, CDR1 is SGHDT, CDR2 YYEEEE. The CDR3 is 19 amino acids. With 3 bases clipped from V and 2 bases from J, the junction kept 15 bases outside the gene matches.

The rearrangement joins TRBV28 to TRBJ2-7; 9 positions match TRBD2. Germline-derived CDR1 and CDR2 are MDHEN and SYDVKM. The CDR3 totals 14 residues. V was pared by 5 bases and J by 4 bases, with 6 bases of the junction left unmatched. CDR3 in amino acids: CASSKAGGPYEQYF. The CDR3, as DNA: TGTGCCAGCAGTAAGGCGGGAGGGCCTTACGAGCAGTACTTC.

V usage is TRBV30 and J usage is TRBJ2-1, with TRBD2 matching 9 bases. CDR3 size: 16 residues. Germline assignment: CDR1 GTSNPN and CDR2 SVGIG (reference sequence). The V gene end was trimmed by 0 bases and the J gene end by 4 bases; junction bases not matched to a gene: 7. This chain's CDR3 is CAWSVHVTSGYNEQFF. In DNA, the CDR3 is TGTGCCTGGAGTGTACACGTGACTAGCGGTTACAATGAGCAGTTCTTC.

The rearrangement uses TRBV6-4 and TRBJ2-2; TRBD1 aligns across 10 bases. This CDR3 is built from 15 residues. CDR1 MRHNA and CDR2 SNTAGT come from the germline V gene. The trim removed 2 bases at V and 5 bases at J, leaving 2 bases unmatched. CDR3 nucleotide sequence: TGTGCCAGCAGTGACGGACAGGGGGAAACCGGGGAGCTGTTTTTT. It is translated as CASSDGQGETGELFF.

V usage is TRBV7-2 and J usage is TRBJ2-1; D unclear. The V and J ends lost 0 bases and 0 bases respectively, with 9 bases between them. The CDR3 is 16 residues long. Germline V gives CDR1 SGHTA, CDR2 FQGNSA. The CDR3 loop reads CASSLAPLSSYNEQFF. CDR3 in DNA: TGTGCCAGCAGCTTAGCGCCGCTTAGCTCCTACAATGAGCAGTTCTTC.

The chain employs TRBV6-6 and TRBJ2-5; D not resolved. The germline V gene encodes CDR1 MNHNY and CDR2 SVGAGI (reference sequence). The CDR3 totals 13 residues. Trimming removed 0 bases from V and 3 bases from J, with 5 bases in between. The CDR3 DNA reads as TGTGCCAGCAGTTACTCGGTAGAAGAGACCCAGTACTTC. It specifies CASSYSVEETQYF.

The chain uses TRBV5-6 and TRBJ2-1; 8 nucleotides agree with TRBD1. This CDR3 has 15 amino acids. The germline V gene encodes CDR1 SGHDT and CDR2 YYEEEE. The V gene end was trimmed by 0 bases and the J gene end by 4 bases; junction bases not matched to a gene: 3. CDR3 sequence (DNA): TGTGCCAGCAGCTTGGTGGACAGGGATTACAATGAGCAGTTCTTC. Translated, it gives CASSLVDRDYNEQFF.

The chain links TRBV7-9 to TRBJ2-7; 7 bases map to TRBD1. The ends lost 1 base at V and 6 bases at J; junction bases unmatched: 6. Per germline, CDR1 SEHNR and CDR2 FQNEAQ (reference sequence). This CDR3 has 14 amino acids. The CDR3 protein is CASSLELGQREQYF. CDR3 DNA: TGTGCCAGCAGCTTAGAACTGGGACAGCGCGAGCAGTACTTC.

V usage is TRBV29-1 and J usage is TRBJ2-5; D may be TRBD1 (6 bases). CDR3 length: 13 residues. The V gene lost 2 bases and the J gene lost 5 bases, with 12 bases spanning the gap. Germline V gene sequence: CDR1 SQVTM, CDR2 ANQGSEA. CDR3 nucleotides: TGCAGCGTTGAACTGGGGGCCGGGGAGACCCAGTACTTC. Protein sequence: CSVELGAGETQYF.

The chain recombines TRBV10-2 with TRBJ2-7, with TRBD2 matching 8 bases. This CDR3 is built from 13 residues. Losses at the gene ends were 8 bases for V and 4 bases for J; bases not matched to a gene: 7. CDR1 and CDR2 from the germline V gene are WSHSY and SAAADI. The CDR3 sequence: CASRAQREYEQYF. In nucleotides, the CDR3 is TGCGCCAGCCGCGCCCAGCGGGAGTACGAGCAGTACTTC.

The rearrangement joins TRBV11-2 to TRBJ2-1; D is perhaps TRBD2 (5 bases). The CDR3 is 15 residues long. The germline V and J ends were trimmed by 0 bases and 4 bases, with 10 bases remaining between them. Germline V gene data show CDR1 as SGHAT and CDR2 as FQNNGV. CDR3 bases: TGTGCCAGCAGCTTAGATACGGGAATTTACAATGAGCAGTTCTTC. Translated: CASSLDTGIYNEQFF.

V and J are TRBV19 and TRBJ2-3, with 14 bases identical to TRBD2. The junction had 5 bases not matched to a gene; V was cut back by 4 bases and J by 11 bases. The CDR3 has 14 amino acids. The V gene's germline CDR1 is LNHDA and CDR2 SQIVND (reference sequence). DNA for the CDR3: TGTGCCAGTAGTACAGGGACTAGCGGGAGCGAGCAGTATTTT. The encoded protein is CASSTGTSGSEQYF.